This passage covers 32 T cell receptor beta chains from one sample sequenced in a study of blood T cell repertoires in COVID-19. Clones were sequenced by immunoSEQ multiplex PCR, and TCRdb holds only the in-frame ones, with some missing. This table holds tens of thousands of clones, 85% to 90% found once. Input material: peripheral blood. The receptor source for this set is a woman aged 45-59 years with active or convalescent COVID-19.

The rearrangement joins TRBV5-1 to TRBJ2-7; 8 bases match TRBD2. CDR3 length: 15 residues. The V gene end was trimmed by 0 bases and the J gene end by 3 bases; junction bases not matched to a gene: 5. CDR1 is SGHRS and CDR2 is YFSETQ in the germline V gene. CDR3 protein: CASSLDGRAGYEQYF. The DNA of the CDR3 is TGCGCCAGCAGCTTGGACGGGAGGGCCGGCTACGAGCAGTACTTC.

J is TRBJ1-2 and V is TRBV30; D possibly corresponds to TRBD1 (5 bases). The CDR3 is made up of 16 amino acids. Germline-derived CDR1 and CDR2 are GTSNPN and SVGIG (reference sequence). Trimming removed 0 bases at V and 3 bases at J, with 17 bases between. The CDR3, as DNA: TGTGCCTGGAGTGTACAGGAGCTGACGGCGTACTATGGCTACACCTTC. This sequence encodes CAWSVQELTAYYGYTF.

V is TRBV11-3 and J is TRBJ2-7; D is undetermined. The CDR3 contains 12 residues. V was clipped by 3 bases and J by 2 bases, with 5 bases between them. CDR1 is SGHNT and CDR2 is YENEEA in the germline V gene. The CDR3 coding sequence is TGTGCCAGCAGCTTCAGGCCCTACGAGCAGTACTTC. Residues: CASSFRPYEQYF.

This chain uses TRBV30 with TRBJ2-1; possible D gene TRBD1, 5 bases. V lost 3 bases to trimming and J lost 3 bases, with 6 bases between them. Looked up from germline, CDR1 is GTSNPN and CDR2 is SVGIG (reference sequence). The CDR3 loop spans 12 amino acids. As DNA, the CDR3 is TGTGCCTGGAGCAGGGACTACAATGAGCAGTTCTTC. It translates to CAWSRDYNEQFF.

V usage is TRBV10-3 and J usage is TRBJ1-5; D might be TRBD1 (5 bases). The CDR3 spans 15 residues. In germline, CDR1 is ENHRY, CDR2 SYGVKD. V was pared by 4 bases and J by 0 bases, with 10 bases between. The DNA for the CDR3 is TGTGCCATCAGTGGGACAAAGTATAGCAATCAGCCCCAGCATTTT. Its translation is CAISGTKYSNQPQHF.

The V call is TRBV14, the J call TRBJ2-7; perhaps TRBD1 as D (5 bases). The CDR3 length is 14 residues. V shed 4 bases and J shed 2 bases, with 12 bases lying between them. Germline V gene lookup returns CDR1 SGHDN and CDR2 FVKESK. The CDR3 bases are TGTGCCAGCAGCCTTATAGACAGCGCCTACGAGCAGTACTTC. Translated: CASSLIDSAYEQYF.

V is TRBV2 and J is TRBJ2-5; D gene unclear. V gave up 3 bases and J gave up 1 base, with 9 bases separating them. CDR1 SNHLY and CDR2 FYNNEI come from the germline V gene. The CDR3 is 14 amino acids. CDR3 nucleotide sequence: TGTGCCAGCAGTGACGGCGGAGCCCAAGAGACCCAGTACTTC. Encoded protein: CASSDGGAQETQYF.

The chain joins TRBV5-1 to TRBJ2-3; 7 positions match TRBD2. The CDR3 loop spans 16 amino acids. With 4 bases clipped from V and 0 bases from J, the junction kept 8 bases outside the gene matches. Germline V gene sequence: CDR1 SGHRS, CDR2 YFSETQ. CDR3 residues: CASSSGAGTSTDTQYF. For the CDR3, the DNA is TGCGCCAGCAGCAGCGGAGCGGGAACTAGCACAGATACGCAGTATTTT.

J is TRBJ1-1 and V is TRBV19, with D unclear. From germline, CDR1 is LNHDA and CDR2 SQIVND (reference sequence). CDR3 length equals 13 residues. With 7 bases removed from V and 1 base from J, the gap between germline ends came to 10 bases. In DNA, the CDR3 is TGTGCCAGTAATCGGAGAGAGAACACTGAAGCTTTCTTT. Amino acids: CASNRRENTEAFF.

This sequence joins TRBV18 and TRBJ2-5; D gene uncertain. CDR3 size: 12 residues. Looked up from germline, CDR1 is KGHSH and CDR2 is LQKENI. V shed 0 bases and J shed 3 bases, with 2 bases lying between them. CDR3 nucleotides: TGTGCCAGCTCACCACCCGAAGAGACCCAGTACTTC. Amino acid sequence: CASSPPEETQYF.

This clone showed up just a few times. Other DNA sequences within the sample encode an identical CDR3. The genes are TRBV11-2 and TRBJ2-1; no clear D gene. V was trimmed by 0 bases and J by 0 bases, leaving 6 bases between them. The CDR3 length is 15 residues. Germline CDR1 is SGHAT and CDR2 is FQNNGV. CDR3 in amino acids: CASSLETSSYNEQFF. The CDR3, as DNA: TGTGCCAGCAGCTTAGAAACCAGCTCCTACAATGAGCAGTTCTTC.

This clone has just one count. In nucleotides, the CDR3 is TGTGCCTGGAGCTGGCAGGGGTTGGGCTACACCTTC. This sequence encodes CAWSWQGLGYTF. The chain has TRBV30 and TRBJ1-2, with D perhaps TRBD1 (6 bases). The CDR3 is 12 amino acids. Trimming took 3 bases from V and 8 from J, leaving 13 bases between them. Germline values: CDR1 GTSNPN, CDR2 SVGIG (reference sequence). The full variable domain, rest sourced from reference TRBV30 and TRBJ1-2, is SQTIHQWPATLVQPVGSPLSLECTVEGTSNPNLYWYRQAAGRGLQLLFYSVGIGQISSEVPQNLSASRPQDRQFILSSKKLLLSDSGFYLCAWSWQGLGYTFGSGTRLTVV.

J is TRBJ1-3 and V is TRBV5-5; D remains ambiguous. The CDR3 sequence is 15 residues long. Germline V gene sequence: CDR1 SGHKS, CDR2 YYEKEE (reference sequence). V was clipped by 1 base and J by 0 bases, with 8 bases between them. The CDR3: CASSLFEISGNTIYF. In DNA, the CDR3 is TGTGCCAGCAGCTTGTTCGAGATCTCTGGAAACACCATATATTTT.

DNA of the CDR3: TGCAGCGTTTATAGCAATGAGCAGTTCTTC. Protein product: CSVYSNEQFF. V usage is TRBV20-1 and J usage is TRBJ2-1, with no clear D. The CDR3 runs to 10 residues. CDR1 and CDR2 from the germline V gene are DFQATT and SNEGSKA (reference sequence).

V is TRBV5-1 and J is TRBJ2-7; 10 bases agree with TRBD2. Losses at the gene ends were 2 bases for V and 3 bases for J; bases not matched to a gene: 8. The CDR3 has 16 amino acids. The V gene's germline CDR1 is SGHRS and CDR2 YFSETQ. CDR3 sequence: CASSFRAGGAGYEQYF. CDR3 bases: TGCGCCAGCAGCTTTCGAGCGGGAGGGGCAGGCTACGAGCAGTACTTC.

This chain uses TRBV14 with TRBJ2-1; a weak D match, TRBD2 (6 bases). Germline-derived CDR1 and CDR2 are SGHDN and FVKESK. V was cut by 0 bases and J by 2 bases, with 11 bases left in between. The CDR3 is 16 residues long. The CDR3 here is CASSQDMEGPYNEQFF. As DNA, the CDR3 is TGTGCCAGCAGCCAAGATATGGAGGGACCCTACAATGAGCAGTTCTTC.

This chain connects TRBV6-6 to TRBJ1-4; the D gene is possibly TRBD1 (5 bases). Between the trimmed V and J ends, which lost 2 bases and 8 bases, there was a span of 12 bases. The CDR3 extends over 14 amino acids. Germline V gives CDR1 MNHNY, CDR2 SVGAGI (reference sequence). This CDR3 is CASSYGQGGEKLFF. Written as DNA, the CDR3 is TGTGCCAGCAGTTACGGGCAGGGTGGAGAAAAACTGTTTTTT.

The chain couples TRBV3-1 (or the pseudogene TRBV3-2) to TRBJ1-4, with TRBD1 matching over 10 bases. CDR3 length: 17 residues. J gave up 0 bases and V 6 bases, and 7 bases lay outside the gene matches. The germline V gene encodes CDR1 LGHDT and CDR2 YNNKEL (reference sequence). The CDR3 reads CASRRQGASATNEKLFF. CDR3 coding DNA: TGTGCCAGCAGGCGACAGGGGGCCAGTGCAACTAATGAAAAACTGTTTTTT.

This chain joins TRBV16 and TRBJ2-1; 12 nucleotides align to TRBD2. Germline-derived CDR1 and CDR2 are KGHSY and FQNENV. V was clipped by 2 bases and J by 0 bases; unmatched bases: 11. The CDR3 totals 20 residues. The DNA of the CDR3 is TGTGCCAGCAGCCAAAGCTCTCGGACTAGCGGGGCCAGCTCCTACAATGAGCAGTTCTTC. It encodes CASSQSSRTSGASSYNEQFF. Full variable domain (missing parts from reference TRBV16 and TRBJ2-1): GEEVAQTPKHLVRGEGQKAKLYCAPIKGHSYVFWYQQVLKNEFKFLISFQNENVFDETGMPKERFSAKCLPNSPCSLEIQATKLEDSAVYFCASSQSSRTSGASSYNEQFFGPGTRLTVL.

The rearrangement joins TRBV7-3 to TRBJ1-1; perhaps TRBD1 as D (5 bases). Trimming shortened V by 3 bases and J by 3 bases, and 20 bases separated the two germline ends. The V gene's germline CDR1 is SGHTA and CDR2 FQGTGA. The CDR3 spans 17 residues. The CDR3 sequence is CASSFLRRAGPHTEAFF. The CDR3 nucleotides read TGTGCCAGCAGCTTCCTGCGAAGAGCAGGGCCCCACACTGAAGCTTTCTTT.

V gene TRBV10-3 combines with J gene TRBJ1-6; TRBD1 matches 10 bases. The CDR3 is 15 amino acids. Germline CDR1 ENHRY, CDR2 SYGVKD. The trim removed 6 bases at V and 8 bases at J, leaving 7 bases unmatched. CDR3 residues: CAIRATGGLYSPLHF. CDR3 DNA sequence: TGTGCCATCAGGGCGACAGGGGGCCTATATTCACCCCTCCACTTT.

The chain recombines TRBV6-5 with TRBJ2-7; TRBD1 agrees at 8 bases. The CDR3 has 15 amino acids. Germline CDR1 reads MNHEY; CDR2 reads SVGAGI. J gave up 0 bases and V 7 bases, and 8 bases lay outside the gene matches. Here the CDR3 reads CASTKGTGHSYEQYF. CDR3 sequence (DNA): TGTGCCAGCACTAAAGGGACAGGCCACTCCTACGAGCAGTACTTC.

Turning to this clone: The junction and the germline gene differ at one end; a read error may be behind it. The chain uses TRBV7-7 and TRBJ1-1, with D uncertain. This CDR3 has 13 residues. Per germline, CDR1 SSHAT and CDR2 FNYEAQ (reference sequence). Here the CDR3 reads CASSLTVNTEAFF. As DNA, the CDR3 is TGTGCTAGCAGCTTAACGGTGAACACTGAAGCTTTCTTT.

This clone was detected once. The V call is TRBV6-1, the J call TRBJ2-7, with unresolved D. The CDR3 has 14 amino acids. Germline V lookup: CDR1 MNHNS, CDR2 SASEGT. V lost 1 base to trimming and J lost 3 bases, with 10 bases between them. CDR3 sequence reads: CASSEEVGGYEQYF. CDR3 DNA sequence: TGTGCCAGCAGTGAAGAAGTTGGCGGCTACGAGCAGTACTTC.

V is TRBV21-1 and J is TRBJ1-5; the tabulated D call, TRBD1, remains unverified against the DNA. TRBV21-1 is described as a pseudogene. There are 18 residues in the CDR3. The CDR3 sequence is CASSTSLQGAISNQPQHF. CDR3 nucleotides: TGTGCCAGCAGCACCAGCTTACAGGGGGCTATAAGCAATCAGCCCCAGCATTTT.

In this sample, this clone turned up once. The chain combines TRBV7-9 with TRBJ1-1; 8 nucleotides match TRBD1. The CDR3 covers 14 residues. CDR1 and CDR2 from the germline V gene are SEHNR and FQNEAQ (reference sequence). The V segment lost 4 bases and the J segment 11 bases; nucleotides outside the gene matches: 12. The chain's CDR3 is CASSSDRGLDGAFF. CDR3 sequence (DNA): TGTGCCAGCAGCTCCGACAGGGGCCTCGATGGGGCTTTCTTT. Complete variable domain (other parts from reference TRBV7-9 and TRBJ1-1): DTGVSQNPRHKITKRGQNVTFRCDPISEHNRLYWYRQTLGQGPEFLTYFQNEAQLEKSRLLSDRFSAERPKGSFSTLEIQRTEQGDSAMYLCASSSDRGLDGAFFGQGTRLTVV.

The gene calls are TRBV11-2 and TRBJ1-3, with no clear D. V lost 5 bases and J lost 5, with 16 bases in between. Germline V gene data show CDR1 as SGHAT and CDR2 as FQNNGV. The CDR3 contains 15 residues. Written as DNA, the CDR3 is TGTGCCAGCAGCCAAGGAGGGTACGAAAGAAACACCATATATTTT. Amino acid sequence: CASSQGGYERNTIYF.

This clone was seen many times. The rearrangement links TRBV19 to TRBJ2-3, with 9 bases matching TRBD1. Germline assignment: CDR1 LNHDA and CDR2 SQIVND (reference sequence). CDR3 length: 20 residues. V was clipped by 3 bases and J by 6 bases; unmatched bases: 22. The CDR3 reads CASSIERDRAFAGYSDTQYF. The DNA of the CDR3 is TGTGCCAGTAGTATTGAGCGGGACAGGGCTTTCGCAGGGTATTCCGATACGCAGTATTTT.

This clone appeared once. The J gene is TRBJ2-7, the V gene TRBV20-1; 11 nucleotides agree with TRBD2. This CDR3 region has 14 residues. The germline V gene encodes CDR1 DFQATT and CDR2 SNEGSKA (reference sequence). Trimming cost V 3 bases and J 6 bases; bases outside gene matches: 7. The CDR3 region is CSASNAGLAAEQYF. The CDR3 nucleotides read TGCAGTGCTAGTAACGCGGGACTAGCGGCCGAGCAGTACTTC.

CDR3 loop: CASSPRLASSSYNEQFF. In nucleotides, the CDR3 is TGTGCCAGCAGCCCCCGACTAGCGAGTAGCTCCTACAATGAGCAGTTCTTC. The chain carries TRBV9 and TRBJ2-1; 8 bases are shared with TRBD2. CDR1 is SGDLS, CDR2 YYNGEE, per germline. CDR3 length: 17 residues. V gave up 4 bases and J gave up 0 bases; unmatched junction bases: 9.

The rearrangement uses TRBV19 and TRBJ2-3; 16 nucleotides line up with TRBD2. The length of the CDR3 is 19 residues. From germline, CDR1 is LNHDA and CDR2 SQIVND (reference sequence). The V gene end was trimmed by 5 bases and the J gene end by 1 base; junction bases not matched to a gene: 9. In DNA, the CDR3 is TGTGCCAGTAGTCCTCCGGGACTAGCGGGAGGGCCTCGCACAGATACGCAGTATTTT. It encodes CASSPPGLAGGPRTDTQYF.

The chain carries TRBV5-4 and TRBJ2-5; possibly TRBD1 for D (6 bases). The germline V gene has CDR1 SGHNT and CDR2 YYREEE (reference sequence). V lost 3 bases, J lost 3 bases, and 12 bases lay in between. This CDR3 region has 14 residues. CDR3 region: CASSSGTNKETQYF. CDR3 DNA sequence: TGTGCCAGCAGCTCCGGGACAAACAAAGAGACCCAGTACTTC.